The 22 T cell receptor beta chains below all came from one sample that was sequenced in a study of shared T cell receptors in the human thymus. Measured with immunoSEQ multiplex PCR; TCRdb has only the in-frame clones, and not every one. The data show 700,000 or so clones, 70% to 90% seen once. These data were likewise used in another study, on human thymus T cells.

Sequencing used thymocytes. The receptors were sampled from a girl under three years old with a congenital heart defect.

The chain is built from TRBV9 and TRBJ1-1, with 8 bases fitting TRBD1. Germline trimming cut 3 bases from V and 4 bases from J; bases unmatched to any gene: 20. Germline V lookup: CDR1 SGDLS, CDR2 YYNGEE. The CDR3 runs to 19 residues. Here the CDR3 reads CASSALTGQGVEETTEAFF. The CDR3 bases are TGTGCCAGCAGCGCCCTCACTGGACAGGGAGTGGAGGAAACCACTGAAGCTTTCTTT. The variable domain in full, with the rest retrieved from reference TRBV9 and TRBJ1-1, is DSGVTQTPKHLITATGQRVTLRCSPRSGDLSVYWYQQSLDQGLQFLIQYYNGEERAKGNILERFSAQQFPDLHSELNLSSLELGDSALYFCASSALTGQGVEETTEAFFGQGTRLTVV.

The J gene is TRBJ1-2, the V gene TRBV28; no reliable D call. The ends were cut back, 6 bases at V and 3 bases at J, with 17 bases in the middle. CDR3 size: 15 residues. The germline CDR1 and CDR2 sequences are MDHEN and SYDVKM. DNA for the CDR3: TGTGCCAGCAGATTAATGAGCGGGAGCGACTATGGCTACACCTTC. As protein: CASRLMSGSDYGYTF.

This CDR3 reads CASSYSENSPLHF. CDR3 in DNA: TGTGCCAGCAGTTACTCGGAGAATTCACCCCTCCACTTT. The chain couples TRBV6-6 to TRBJ1-6; no clear D gene. There are 13 residues in the CDR3. Germline V gives CDR1 MNHNY, CDR2 SVGAGI (reference sequence). V was shortened by 0 bases and J by 7 bases, with 4 bases between the two germline ends.

The rearrangement uses TRBV14 and TRBJ2-1; 11 bases agree with TRBD2. CDR1 is SGHDN and CDR2 is FVKESK in the germline V gene. The CDR3 is 16 amino acids. The ends lost 4 bases at V and 5 bases at J; junction bases unmatched: 7. The chain's CDR3 is CASSPGGLAVHNEQFF. CDR3 sequence (DNA): TGTGCCAGCAGCCCGGGGGGACTAGCGGTCCACAATGAGCAGTTCTTC.

This chain connects TRBV11-2 to TRBJ2-3, with 7 positions matching TRBD2. Per the germline V gene, CDR1 is SGHAT and CDR2 is FQNNGV. The CDR3 covers 16 residues. V lost 5 bases to trimming and J lost 0 bases; unmatched junction nucleotides: 8. The CDR3 spells CASSPSGGASTDTQYF. CDR3 nucleotides: TGTGCCAGCAGCCCATCGGGAGGAGCTAGCACAGATACGCAGTATTTT.

V and J are TRBV5-4 and TRBJ2-4, with TRBD1 as a possible D gene (6 bases). V lost 2 bases and J 4 bases, leaving 10 bases between the germline ends. The CDR3 runs 14 residues. Germline CDR1 is SGHNT and CDR2 is YYREEE (reference sequence). The CDR3 region has the DNA TGTGCCAGCAGCTTTCACAGGGAGAAAAACATTCAGTACTTC. This codes for CASSFHREKNIQYF.

The chain recombines TRBV5-6 with TRBJ1-2; 9 bases line up with TRBD1. The CDR3 contains 15 residues. The germline gives CDR1 SGHDT, CDR2 YYEEEE. V lost 4 bases to trimming and J lost 5 bases; unmatched junction nucleotides: 9. The CDR3 here is CASSARTGDGYGYTF. The CDR3 bases are TGTGCCAGCAGCGCCCGGACAGGGGACGGGTATGGCTACACCTTC.

The chain carries TRBV9 and TRBJ1-2; 7 bases are a match to TRBD1. The CDR3 totals 14 residues. J lost 5 bases, V lost 3 bases, and 7 bases had no gene match. The germline V gene encodes CDR1 SGDLS and CDR2 YYNGEE. Here the CDR3 reads CASSGTGTAYGYTF. The CDR3 nucleotides read TGTGCCAGCAGCGGAACCGGGACAGCTTATGGCTACACCTTC. Variable domain in full (rest from reference TRBV9 and TRBJ1-2): DSGVTQTPKHLITATGQRVTLRCSPRSGDLSVYWYQQSLDQGLQFLIQYYNGEERAKGNILERFSAQQFPDLHSELNLSSLELGDSALYFCASSGTGTAYGYTFGSGTRLTVV.

The chain recombines TRBV4-2 with TRBJ2-7; no firm D call. Germline lookup yields CDR1 LGHNA and CDR2 YNFKEQ. V was cut by 4 bases and J by 5 bases, with 6 bases left in between. The CDR3 runs 11 residues. The CDR3: CASSPLDEQYF. The CDR3 DNA is TGTGCCAGCAGCCCCTTAGACGAGCAGTACTTC.

This clone was observed once. This chain links TRBV27 with TRBJ2-7; 11 bases are shared with TRBD2. This CDR3 contains 17 residues. The V gene's germline CDR1 is MNHEY and CDR2 SMNVEV (reference sequence). J was trimmed by 2 bases and V by 3 bases; bases with no gene match: 9. The CDR3 loop is CASSFFSGTSGPYEQYF. DNA of the CDR3: TGTGCCAGCAGTTTTTTTTCCGGGACTAGCGGACCCTACGAGCAGTACTTC.

The gene calls are TRBV5-1 and TRBJ1-1, with D maybe TRBD1 (5 bases). This CDR3 spans 18 amino acids. CDR1 SGHRS and CDR2 YFSETQ come from the germline V gene. The germline V and J ends were trimmed by 4 bases and 0 bases, with 22 bases remaining between them. CDR3 in DNA: TGCGCCAGCAGCCCCTCCGTTGGGGCAGGAAGAATGAACACTGAAGCTTTCTTT. Translating it yields CASSPSVGAGRMNTEAFF.

This clone has only a few counts. The chain links TRBV12-5 to TRBJ2-2, with 8 bases that match TRBD1. This CDR3 region has 14 residues. Germline V CDR1 and CDR2: LGHNT, FRNRAP. Trimming cost V 7 bases and J 4 bases; bases outside gene matches: 5. The CDR3 here is CASVGQGFTGELFF. CDR3 sequence (DNA): TGTGCTAGTGTAGGACAGGGCTTCACCGGGGAGCTGTTTTTT.

J is TRBJ2-5 and V is TRBV29-1; D is unclear. Germline V gives CDR1 SQVTM, CDR2 ANQGSEA. The CDR3 extends over 12 amino acids. V shed 4 bases and J shed 5 bases, with 11 bases lying between them. CDR3 protein: CSVGGHRETQYF. For the CDR3, the DNA is TGCAGCGTTGGAGGCCACCGGGAGACCCAGTACTTC. The whole variable domain, remainder taken from reference TRBV29-1 and TRBJ2-5, is SAVISQKPSRDICQRGTSLTIQCQVDSQVTMMFWYRQQPGQSLTLIATANQGSEATYESGFVIDKFPISRPNLTFSTLTVSNMSPEDSSIYLCSVGGHRETQYFGPGTRLLVL.

J is TRBJ1-2 and V is TRBV7-9, with TRBD1 matching 8 bases. Germline assignment: CDR1 SEHNR and CDR2 FQNEAQ (reference sequence). With 5 bases clipped from V and 5 bases from J, the junction kept 4 bases outside the gene matches. The CDR3 contains 13 residues. CDR3 region: CASSPDRVYGYTF. In DNA, the CDR3 is TGTGCCAGCAGCCCGGACAGGGTATATGGCTACACCTTC.

J is TRBJ1-5 and V is TRBV7-2, with TRBD1 matching over 12 bases. CDR1 and CDR2 from the germline V gene are SGHTA and FQGNSA. The trim removed 5 bases at V and 5 bases at J, leaving 16 bases unmatched. There are 19 residues in the CDR3. CDR3 amino acids: CASSPGTGGVEGPDQPQHF. The CDR3 coding sequence is TGTGCCAGCAGCCCCGGGACAGGGGGCGTGGAGGGACCCGATCAGCCCCAGCATTTT.

The V gene is TRBV16, the J gene TRBJ1-6; 8 bases are a match to TRBD1. The CDR3 is 17 amino acids. Unmatched junction bases numbered 12, after V lost 4 bases and J lost 7 bases. Per germline, CDR1 KGHSY and CDR2 FQNENV. DNA for the CDR3: TGTGCCAGCAGCCGTCACCGACCGGGACAGGCAAATTCACCCCTCCACTTT. Protein product: CASSRHRPGQANSPLHF.

The chain joins TRBV15 to TRBJ2-7; 7 positions match TRBD1. Germline CDR1 is LNHNV and CDR2 is YYDKDF (reference sequence). The CDR3 consists of 14 residues. Germline trimming cut 3 bases from V and 2 bases from J; bases unmatched to any gene: 4. This chain's CDR3 is CATSSRQGAYEQYF. In DNA form, the CDR3 reads TGTGCCACCAGCAGTCGGCAGGGGGCCTACGAGCAGTACTTC.

With respect to this clone: Other DNA sequences in the same sample also yield this CDR3. The chain has TRBV6-1 and TRBJ1-1; maybe TRBD1 (5 bases). Germline-derived CDR1 and CDR2 are MNHNS and SASEGT. V lost 2 bases, J lost 3 bases, and 7 bases lay in between. CDR3 length: 13 amino acids. The CDR3 sequence is CASSEQGDTEAFF. In DNA, the CDR3 is TGTGCCAGCAGTGAACAGGGCGACACTGAAGCTTTCTTT.

The J gene is TRBJ2-1, the V gene TRBV9; the match to TRBD2 covers 11 bases. Germline-derived CDR1 and CDR2 are SGDLS and YYNGEE. The CDR3 extends over 15 amino acids. V shed 4 bases and J 5 bases; nucleotides not matched to a gene: 5. CDR3: CASSIRLAGNNEQFF. CDR3 bases: TGTGCCAGCAGCATCAGACTAGCGGGGAACAATGAGCAGTTCTTC.

The chain has TRBV4-2 and TRBJ1-1; TRBD1 is a possible D gene (5 bases). This CDR3 has 14 residues. CDR1 is LGHNA and CDR2 is YNFKEQ in the germline V gene. V lost 4 bases, J lost 2 bases, and 11 bases lay in between. The CDR3 nucleotides are TGTGCCAGCAGCCCGAGACAGCTTAACACTGAAGCTTTCTTT. Its protein product is CASSPRQLNTEAFF.

This clone was counted between two and nine times. The chain has TRBV2 and TRBJ2-2; TRBD2 matches at 14 bases. CDR3 length equals 18 residues. Trimming cost V 7 bases and J 0 bases; bases outside gene matches: 7. Germline-derived CDR1 and CDR2 are SNHLY and FYNNEI. CDR3 DNA sequence: TGTGCCAGCATGGGGGGGACTAGCGGGGGCCCGAACACCGGGGAGCTGTTTTTT. It is translated as CASMGGTSGGPNTGELFF.

This clone is a singleton in its sample. The chain employs TRBV6-5 and TRBJ1-1; possible D gene TRBD1, 5 bases. The V and J ends lost 0 bases and 0 bases respectively, with 8 bases between them. The germline gives CDR1 MNHEY, CDR2 SVGAGI. The CDR3 runs to 15 residues. The CDR3 region has the DNA TGTGCCAGCAGTTACTCGGAGGGGTTGAACACTGAAGCTTTCTTT. Its protein is CASSYSEGLNTEAFF.